Sequencing of this T cell receptor beta chain was carried out in a study of blood T cell repertoires in COVID-19. Study background: COVID-19 samples collected from the United States, Italy and Spain covered acute and convalescent phases. Sample material is recorded as cDNA or gDNA derived from T cells, B-cell-depleted T cells, or PBMCs.

CDR3 length: 17 residues. Germline CDR1 reads MGHDK; CDR2 reads SYGVNS. Trimming took off 2 bases at V and 6 bases at J, with 19 bases between the two ends. In the source study's methods: Reference gene primer amplification yielded estimated nucleated cell counts. TCRdb keeps only in-frame clones here, not all; method: immunoSEQ multiplex PCR. The D gene and trimming were derived from the DNA, and the V and J assignments and clone size from that table. The sample has around 210,000 clones; roughly 80% are singletons. V gene TRBV25-1 combines with J gene TRBJ2-2; D remains unclear. The source material was peripheral blood. The TCR comes from a woman in her 70s with acute or convalescent COVID-19. The CDR3 reads CASSEPGADFGAGELFF. CDR3 DNA sequence: TGTGCCAGCAGTGAACCTGGTGCGGATTTTGGCGCCGGGGAGCTGTTTTTT.